These T cell receptor beta chains were read from a single sample in a study of blood T cells in healthy people across ages. Each CDR3 protein is one row after TCRdb ran MiXCR on the 5' RACE reads. The sample has approximately 730,000 distinct CDR3 sequences, approximately 55% seen once. The sequenced material came from blood. The source of these receptors is a man of 80 years or more in good health. CDR3s include the opening cysteine and the closing phenylalanine or tryptophan. Fields, in order: clone size, D gene, J gene, V gene, CDR3 DNA, CDR3 protein. A D gene is named only where the DNA matches it firmly. Clone size is shown for a subset of rows, as once, few, many or a class of expanded clone.

abundance: -
d_gene: TRBD1
j_gene: TRBJ1-4
v_gene: TRBV4-2
CDR3nt: TGTGCCAGCAGCGTTGGGACAGACCACCCCGAAAAACTGTTTTTT
CDR3aa: CASSVGTDHPEKLFF

abundance: few
d_gene: -
j_gene: TRBJ1-2
v_gene: TRBV6-1
CDR3nt: TGTGCCAGCAGGGACGGCCCCTATGGCTACACCTTC
CDR3aa: CASRDGPYGYTF

abundance: few
d_gene: -
j_gene: TRBJ1-1
v_gene: TRBV7-2
CDR3nt: TGTGCCAGCAGCTTATTCCCGGGGCCGAACACTGAAGCTTTCTTT
CDR3aa: CASSLFPGPNTEAFF

abundance: -
d_gene: -
j_gene: TRBJ2-5
v_gene: TRBV5-1
CDR3nt: TGCGCCTGCAGCTTAAGCAGGGGTGGTAGAGAGACCCAGTACTTC
CDR3aa: CACSLSRGGRETQYF

abundance: -
d_gene: -
j_gene: TRBJ2-6
v_gene: TRBV7-3
CDR3nt: TGTGCCAGCAGCTTAGTAAAGGGATCTGGGGCCAACGTCCTGACTTTC
CDR3aa: CASSLVKGSGANVLTF

abundance: -
d_gene: TRBD1
j_gene: TRBJ2-1
v_gene: TRBV9
CDR3nt: TGTGCCAGCACCCGAGTGGGACAGGGGGCCTACAATGAGCAGTTCTTC
CDR3aa: CASTRVGQGAYNEQFF

abundance: -
d_gene: -
j_gene: TRBJ1-1
v_gene: TRBV7-6
CDR3nt: TGTGCCAGCAGCCGAAGCAGGGGAGATTGGTCTGAAGCTTTCTTT
CDR3aa: CASSRSRGDWSEAFF

abundance: -
d_gene: -
j_gene: TRBJ2-7
v_gene: TRBV19
CDR3nt: TGTGCCAGTAGTATAGCGCCAGAGCTGCCCTACGAGCAGTACTTC
CDR3aa: CASSIAPELPYEQYF

abundance: -
d_gene: -
j_gene: TRBJ2-1
v_gene: TRBV3-1
CDR3nt: TGTGCCAGCAGCCAGTTGCAGGGCTCCTACAATGAGCAGTTCTTC
CDR3aa: CASSQLQGSYNEQFF

abundance: -
d_gene: -
j_gene: TRBJ2-5
v_gene: TRBV20-1
CDR3nt: TGCAGTGCTAGTAGGGTCCGGGACACTAGACCCCAAGAGACCCAGTACTTC
CDR3aa: CSASRVRDTRPQETQYF

abundance: few
d_gene: TRBD1
j_gene: TRBJ2-7
v_gene: TRBV20-1
CDR3nt: TGCAGTGCTAGAGACCCGGGACAGGGGGCATCCGAGCAGTACTTC
CDR3aa: CSARDPGQGASEQYF

abundance: -
d_gene: TRBD2
j_gene: TRBJ2-7
v_gene: TRBV29-1
CDR3nt: TGCAGCGTTGTAGGACTAGCCGACTACGAGCAGTACTTC
CDR3aa: CSVVGLADYEQYF

abundance: -
d_gene: -
j_gene: TRBJ2-5
v_gene: TRBV28
CDR3nt: TGTGCCAGCAGTTTAAGTCTTACATGGGAGACCCAGTACTTC
CDR3aa: CASSLSLTWETQYF

abundance: -
d_gene: -
j_gene: TRBJ1-4
v_gene: TRBV9
CDR3nt: TGTGCCAGCAGCGTAGCTCGGGAAGGGAAACTGTTTTTT
CDR3aa: CASSVAREGKLFF

abundance: -
d_gene: -
j_gene: TRBJ2-1
v_gene: TRBV6-5
CDR3nt: TGTGCCAGCAGTCCCCGACGGGCGGCCTACAATGAGCAGTTCTTC
CDR3aa: CASSPRRAAYNEQFF

abundance: few
d_gene: -
j_gene: TRBJ1-2
v_gene: TRBV20-1
CDR3nt: TGCAGCGCTCGGGGTTTTCTCTATGGCTACACCTTC
CDR3aa: CSARGFLYGYTF

abundance: -
d_gene: -
j_gene: TRBJ1-2
v_gene: TRBV27
CDR3nt: TGTGCCAGCAGGACGGGGGGCATAAACTATGGCTACACCTTC
CDR3aa: CASRTGGINYGYTF

abundance: -
d_gene: TRBD2
j_gene: TRBJ2-7
v_gene: TRBV4-2
CDR3nt: TGTGCCAGCAGCCAAGTACCGGGACTAGCGATCCAAGAGCAGTACTTC
CDR3aa: CASSQVPGLAIQEQYF

abundance: once
d_gene: -
j_gene: TRBJ1-6
v_gene: TRBV12-3/TRBV12-4
CDR3nt: TGTGCCGGCAGTTTAGCGGGTGTTGATTCACCCCTCCACTTT
CDR3aa: CAGSLAGVDSPLHF